The clone carrying this T cell receptor beta chain was counted ten times or more. The iRepertoire nested amplicon-rescue multiplex PCR amplified TCR alpha and beta CDR3s from RNA. One-step reverse transcription and amplification started from approximately 100-400 ng of tissue mRNA or PBMC total RNA. TCRdb analysed the multiplex PCR reads with MiXCR anew, one entry per CDR3 protein. The sample includes around 99,000 distinct CDR3 sequences, about 25% of them seen just once. This sample is part of a study of glioma-infiltrating T cells. V was pared by 6 bases and J by 7 bases, with 10 bases of the junction left unmatched. CDR1 is DFQATT, CDR2 SNEGSKA, per germline (reference sequence). The CDR3 loop spans 14 amino acids.

V and J are TRBV20-1 and TRBJ2-3; 10 bases match TRBD2. This receptor was identified in a human donor with low-grade glioma or glioblastoma, undergoing nonglioma brain surgery, or in good health (not recorded which). Source material: glioma tissue, nonneoplastic brain tissue, or PBMCs (not recorded which). CDR3 protein: CSAPVGSGRNTQYF. CDR3 sequence (DNA): TGCAGTGCCCCCGTGGGTAGCGGGAGGAATACGCAGTATTTT.